The rows below give T cell receptor beta chains drawn from one sample of a study of cytomegalovirus exposure and HLA in healthy donors. TCRdb's copy holds only in-frame clones and misses some; the assay was immunoSEQ multiplex PCR. The table records 100,000 to 150,000 clones, 75% to 85% of them present only once. Sequenced material: PBMCs. The origin of the receptors is a woman in her thirties or forties in good health and CMV-seronegative. Both conserved end residues are part of each CDR3. Each record gives: V gene, clone size, D gene, J gene, CDR3 protein, CDR3 DNA. D genes are given only for firm matches. Rows give clone size only sometimes, using once, few, many, or a class for an expanded clone.

>TRBV9|-|TRBD2|TRBJ2-5
CASSVLAGGQETQYF
TGTGCCAGCAGCGTGCTAGCGGGGGGACAAGAGACCCAGTACTTC
>TRBV4-1|-|TRBD2|TRBJ2-3
CASSQELLAGSTDTQYF
TGCGCCAGCAGCCAAGAGCTGCTAGCGGGGAGCACAGATACGCAGTATTTT
>TRBV15|-|-|TRBJ2-3
CATSRWTADTQYF
TGTGCCACCAGCAGGTGGACAGCAGATACGCAGTATTTT
>TRBV7-9|-|-|TRBJ2-5
CASSLRDQGGTQYF
TGTGCCAGCAGCTTACGAGACCAGGGGGGGACCCAGTACTTC
>TRBV7-2|-|-|TRBJ2-5
CASSLVISVLARLQTQYF
TGTGCCAGCAGCTTAGTTATATCGGTACTAGCCCGGTTGCAGACCCAGTACTTC
>TRBV4-3|once|TRBD1|TRBJ1-2
CASSQDRRGSYYGYTF
TGCGCCAGCAGCCAAGATCGCAGGGGGTCGTACTATGGCTACACCTTC
>TRBV11-2|-|TRBD1|TRBJ1-6
CASSYNPTGSDSPLHF
TGTGCCAGCAGCTACAACCCGACAGGGAGCGATTCACCCCTCCACTTT
>TRBV7-2|-|-|TRBJ2-1
CASKESSYNEQFF
TGTGCCAGCAAAGAGAGCTCCTACAATGAGCAGTTCTTC
>TRBV28|-|-|TRBJ2-1
CASSLPLEAPNEQFF
TGTGCCAGCAGTTTACCGTTGGAGGCTCCCAATGAGCAGTTCTTC
>TRBV4-3|-|TRBD2|TRBJ2-7
CASSQETAGGNEQYF
TGCGCCAGCAGCCAAGAAACAGCGGGAGGGAACGAGCAGTACTTC
>TRBV4-1|-|-|TRBJ1-1
CASSQVRVRNTEAFF
TGCGCCAGCAGCCAAGTTCGGGTGAGGAACACTGAAGCTTTCTTT
>TRBV6-6|-|-|TRBJ1-1
CASTTTGMNTEAFF
TGTGCCAGCACCACGACAGGTATGAACACTGAAGCTTTCTTT
>TRBV11-3|once|-|TRBJ1-1
CASSPTSPGRTMNTEAFF
TGTGCCAGCAGCCCCACATCACCGGGACGGACTATGAACACTGAAGCTTTCTTT
>TRBV6-1|-|TRBD1|TRBJ1-5
CASSQTGEGNQPQHF
TGTGCCAGCTCACAGACAGGGGAAGGCAATCAGCCCCAGCATTTT
>TRBV27|-|TRBD1|TRBJ1-6
CASSFAGGSSPLHF
TGTGCCAGCAGTTTTGCAGGGGGTAGTTCACCCCTCCACTTT
>TRBV28|-|-|TRBJ1-2
CASSLGARRIYGYTF
TGTGCCAGCAGTTTAGGGGCAAGGCGAATCTATGGCTACACCTTC
>TRBV7-9|-|TRBD1|TRBJ2-5
CASSLAGRGQTQYF
TGTGCCAGCAGCTTAGCCGGCAGGGGGCAGACCCAGTACTTC
>TRBV27|once|TRBD2|TRBJ2-7
CASSSPGLAGPYEQYF
TGTGCCAGCAGTTCACCCGGACTAGCGGGGCCCTACGAGCAGTACTTC
>TRBV28|-|TRBD2|TRBJ2-3
CASSLGGVSTSGYTDTQYF
TGTGCCAGCAGTTTAGGTGGGGTCTCGACTAGCGGTTACACAGATACGCAGTATTTT
>TRBV15|-|TRBD1|TRBJ2-3
CATSRTGATDTQYF
TGTGCCACCAGCAGAACAGGGGCCACAGATACGCAGTATTTT
>TRBV10-3|-|-|TRBJ1-1
CAISEGQGTEAFF
TGTGCCATCAGTGAAGGGCAGGGTACTGAAGCTTTCTTT
>TRBV5-6|-|-|TRBJ2-5
CASSLGAGYQETQYF
TGTGCCAGCAGCTTGGGGGCGGGGTACCAAGAGACCCAGTACTTC
>TRBV6-6|few|-|TRBJ2-7
CASSYSTRISEQYF
TGTGCCAGCAGTTACTCAACTAGAATTTCCGAGCAGTACTTC
>TRBV10-3|-|-|TRBJ2-7
CAISTTGREQYF
TGTGCCATCAGTACCACCGGGAGAGAGCAGTACTTC
>TRBV2|-|TRBD2|TRBJ2-5
CASRETYGAGVRETQYF
TGTGCCAGCAGAGAAACCTATGGAGCGGGAGTCCGGGAGACCCAGTACTTC
>TRBV7-8|-|-|TRBJ1-1
CASSLARNTEAFF
TGTGCCAGCAGCTTAGCCCGGAACACTGAAGCTTTCTTT
>TRBV2|-|TRBD2|TRBJ2-5
CASSETSGSWSGETQYF
TGTGCCAGCAGTGAGACTAGCGGGAGCTGGTCCGGCGAGACCCAGTACTTC
>TRBV19|-|TRBD1|TRBJ1-1
CASSMVTGGIAEAFF
TGTGCCAGTAGTATGGTGACAGGGGGGATCGCTGAAGCTTTCTTT
>TRBV18|-|-|TRBJ1-1
CASSDSQNTEAFF
TGTGCCAGCTCAGACAGCCAGAACACTGAAGCTTTCTTT
>TRBV5-1|-|TRBD1|TRBJ2-7
CASSFTYRGREQYF
TGCGCCAGCAGCTTTACATACAGGGGGCGCGAGCAGTACTTC
>TRBV25-1|-|-|TRBJ1-4
CASSETDLSNEKLFF
TGTGCCAGCAGTGAAACAGACCTTTCAAATGAAAAACTGTTTTTT
>TRBV6-6|once|-|TRBJ2-5
CASSYGSQETQYF
TGTGCCAGCAGTTACGGGAGCCAAGAGACCCAGTACTTC
>TRBV4-3|-|TRBD1|TRBJ2-7
CASSHRQGSYEQYF
TGCGCCAGCAGCCACAGACAGGGGTCCTACGAGCAGTACTTC
>TRBV5-6|few|-|TRBJ2-2
CASSLVQNTGELFF
TGTGCCAGCAGCTTGGTCCAGAACACCGGGGAGCTGTTTTTT
>TRBV5-4|-|TRBD2|TRBJ2-1
CASSLRLADYNEQFF
TGTGCCAGCAGCTTGAGACTAGCGGACTACAATGAGCAGTTCTTC
>TRBV29-1|-|TRBD1|TRBJ1-1
CSVSAGGLDTEAFF
TGCAGCGTTTCGGCAGGGGGCCTGGACACTGAAGCTTTCTTT
>TRBV5-1|-|-|TRBJ2-3
CASSSQGTDTQYF
TGCGCCAGCAGCTCCCAGGGTACAGATACGCAGTATTTT
>TRBV2|-|-|TRBJ1-4
CASRDRGEKLFF
TGTGCCAGCAGGGACCGAGGGGAAAAACTGTTTTTT
>TRBV6-1|-|-|TRBJ2-2
CATSYPGGGELFF
TGTGCCACCAGCTACCCCGGGGGCGGGGAGCTGTTTTTT
>TRBV28|-|-|TRBJ1-4
CASSVATNEKLFF
TGTGCCAGCAGTGTCGCAACTAATGAAAAACTGTTTTTT
>TRBV7-6|few|-|TRBJ1-6
CASSLEQKSPLHF
TGTGCCAGCAGCTTAGAACAGAAATCACCCCTCCACTTT
>TRBV5-6|-|TRBD2|TRBJ2-3
CASSFRTSGYTDTQYF
TGTGCCAGCAGCTTCAGGACTAGCGGGTACACAGATACGCAGTATTTT
>TRBV19|once|-|TRBJ1-1
CASSLQGGDTEAFF
TGTGCCAGTAGTCTTCAGGGAGGGGACACTGAAGCTTTCTTT
>TRBV5-1|-|-|TRBJ2-7
CASSAGPSYEQYF
TGCGCCAGCAGCGCGGGTCCTTCCTACGAGCAGTACTTC
>TRBV28|-|TRBD1|TRBJ2-3
CASSLDRKVTDTQYF
TGTGCCAGCAGTTTGGACAGGAAGGTCACAGATACGCAGTATTTT
>TRBV7-9|-|-|TRBJ1-3
CASSLAFRSTGNTIYF
TGTGCCAGCAGCTTAGCCTTCCGATCTACGGGAAACACCATATATTTT
>TRBV19|few|-|TRBJ1-2
CASAPTGTLDYGYTF
TGTGCCAGTGCGCCAACCGGGACACTCGACTATGGCTACACCTTC
>TRBV5-1|once|-|TRBJ1-2
CASSLDGSNYGYTF
TGCGCCAGCAGCCTGGACGGTTCTAACTATGGCTACACCTTC
>TRBV28|-|-|TRBJ1-2
CASRQANYGYTF
TGTGCCAGCCGACAGGCTAACTATGGCTACACCTTC
>TRBV5-1|-|TRBD2|TRBJ2-1
CASSGTSGNEQFF
TGCGCCAGCAGCGGAACTAGCGGCAATGAGCAGTTCTTC
>TRBV19|-|TRBD2|TRBJ2-5
CASSIPGLASEHQYF
TGTGCCAGTAGTATCCCTGGACTAGCTTCCGAGCACCAGTACTTC
>TRBV5-1|-|-|TRBJ2-7
CASSLADGTYEQYF
TGCGCCAGCAGCTTGGCCGACGGGACCTACGAGCAGTACTTC
>TRBV5-5|-|-|TRBJ2-7
CASSLSSYEQYF
TGTGCCAGCAGCTTGTCCAGCTACGAGCAGTACTTC
>TRBV25-1|-|TRBD1|TRBJ2-5
CASTQNEGRGYQETQYF
TGTGCCAGCACTCAAAATGAGGGCAGGGGGTATCAAGAGACCCAGTACTTC
>TRBV6-1|-|-|TRBJ1-1
CASSTDRGTEAFF
TGTGCCAGCAGCACGGACAGAGGCACTGAAGCTTTCTTT
>TRBV7-2|-|-|TRBJ1-4
CASSAPGRLGATNEKLFF
TGTGCCAGCAGCGCCCCCGGGAGATTGGGCGCAACTAATGAAAAACTGTTTTTT
>TRBV28|few|-|TRBJ1-4
CASSRTLTNEKLFF
TGTGCCAGCAGTAGGACACTGACTAATGAAAAACTGTTTTTT
>TRBV5-1|-|-|TRBJ2-1
CASSSPAGEQFF
TGCGCCAGCAGCTCCCCCGCCGGTGAGCAGTTCTTC
>TRBV6-1|-|TRBD1|TRBJ1-2
CASSGRDRGNYGYTF
TGTGCCAGCAGTGGCCGGGACAGGGGGAACTATGGCTACACCTTC
>TRBV12-5|-|TRBD1|TRBJ1-3
CASGLGTGEGNTIYF
TGTGCTAGTGGTTTGGGTACAGGGGAAGGAAACACCATATATTTT